This passage covers 24 T cell receptor beta chains from one sample sequenced in a study of a mutant IDH1 vaccine in newly diagnosed glioma. Their antigens remain unidentified. Libraries were prepared by immunoSEQ multiplex PCR; TCRdb keeps only in-frame clonotypes and omits some of them. This table holds nearly 30,000 clones, roughly 90% found once. Noted time point: week 5, during vaccination. Vaccination comprised doses that each held 300 ug of mutant IDH1 20-mer peptide, plus topical imiquimod. Sequenced material: peripheral blood mononuclear cells (PBMCs), taken from a glioma patient whose treatment included an IDH1 peptide vaccine. The receptors here all came from a woman aged 35 to 49 with glioma. Some clones in this sample may be carry-over from other donors' samples.

The chain is built from TRBV5-4 and TRBJ1-4; D might be TRBD1 (6 bases). CDR3 length: 15 amino acids. The germline CDR1 and CDR2 sequences are SGHNT and YYREEE (reference sequence). V was cut by 4 bases and J by 8 bases, with 18 bases left in between. This chain's CDR3 is CASSAQGGEREKLFF. The CDR3 bases are TGTGCCAGCAGCGCACAGGGAGGGGAAAGGGAAAAACTGTTTTTT.

This chain links TRBV6-5 with TRBJ1-3; D ambiguous. The CDR3 is 14 amino acids. Trimming took 6 bases from V and 7 from J, leaving 16 bases between them. CDR1 and CDR2 (germline): MNHEY, SVGAGI. CDR3 sequence: CASRTTERRNTIYF. In DNA form, the CDR3 reads TGTGCCAGCAGAACGACCGAACGTCGGAACACCATATATTTT.

CDR3 in DNA: TGTGCCAGCAGCTTAACCCCCTACGAGCAGTACTTC. Its translation: CASSLTPYEQYF. The chain is built from TRBV7-2 and TRBJ2-5; D call uncertain. The J call may not be correct, given that the DNA end is closer to TRBJ2-7. Germline CDR1 SGHTA, CDR2 FQGNSA. This CDR3 has 12 amino acids.

The J gene is TRBJ2-3, the V gene TRBV5-1; D not resolved. Trimming took 0 bases from V and 1 from J, leaving 9 bases between them. The CDR3 contains 15 residues. Per germline, CDR1 SGHRS and CDR2 YFSETQ. CDR3 loop: CASSLDPLRTDTQYF. CDR3 sequence (DNA): TGCGCCAGCAGCTTGGATCCACTACGCACAGATACGCAGTATTTT.

The rearrangement joins TRBV5-1 to TRBJ2-2; D is undetermined. Trimming left V 4 bases short and J 0 bases short, with 13 bases between. The CDR3 runs 16 residues. The germline CDR1 and CDR2 sequences are SGHRS and YFSETQ. CDR3 in DNA: TGCGCCAGCAGCCCTTCCGACGGCGCGAACACCGGGGAGCTGTTTTTT. Its translation: CASSPSDGANTGELFF.

For the CDR3, the DNA is TGTGCCAGCAGTGAACCCGGGAAGCTCGAGCAGTACTTC. Residues: CASSEPGKLEQYF. The chain joins TRBV2 to TRBJ2-7, with TRBD2 as a possible D gene (5 bases). Germline assignment: CDR1 SNHLY and CDR2 FYNNEI. This CDR3 region has 13 residues. Trimming pared 2 bases from V and 6 bases from J, leaving 11 bases between.

The CDR3 coding sequence is TGTGCCAGCAGCTATCCGGGACTAGGGGAAGATACGCAGTATTTT. Translating gives CASSYPGLGEDTQYF. This chain uses TRBV5-4 with TRBJ2-3, with 8 nucleotides matching TRBD2. Germline V gene data show CDR1 as SGHNT and CDR2 as YYREEE (reference sequence). V dropped 3 bases and J dropped 5; count of bases not matched to a gene: 8. The CDR3 has 15 residues.

The chain couples TRBV18 to TRBJ2-2; D may correspond to TRBD1 or TRBD2 (5 bases each). CDR1 is KGHSH, CDR2 LQKENI, per germline. Trimming pared 4 bases from V and 0 bases from J, leaving 9 bases between. This CDR3 spans 15 amino acids. This CDR3 reads CASSLGRANTGELFF. The CDR3 region has the DNA TGTGCCAGCTCACTGGGGCGGGCGAACACCGGGGAGCTGTTTTTT.

The genes are TRBV7-2 and TRBJ1-2, with a weak D call TRBD1 (5 bases). The CDR3 runs to 14 residues. The V end was cut by 1 base, the J end by 8 bases, with 14 bases between. Germline V CDR1 and CDR2: SGHTA, FQGNSA. CDR3 sequence: CASSLGAGVGGYTF. CDR3 nucleotide sequence: TGTGCCAGCAGCTTAGGAGCGGGGGTGGGAGGCTACACCTTC.

The chain uses TRBV28 and TRBJ1-4; tentative D call: TRBD1 (5 bases). V was trimmed by 5 bases and J by 8 bases, leaving 12 bases between them. Germline V lookup: CDR1 MDHEN, CDR2 SYDVKM. CDR3 size: 13 residues. CDR3: CASSPGTGEKLFF. CDR3 nucleotide sequence: TGTGCCAGCAGTCCCGGGACGGGGGAAAAACTGTTTTTT.

The J gene is TRBJ2-1, the V gene TRBV11-2, with D unresolved. This CDR3 region has 15 residues. V lost 4 bases to trimming and J lost 6 bases, with 16 bases between them. Germline V CDR1 and CDR2: SGHAT, FQNNGV. The CDR3 sequence is CASSSARPPPNEQFF. CDR3 DNA sequence: TGTGCCAGCAGCTCCGCGCGCCCGCCCCCCAATGAGCAGTTCTTC.

This clone appeared a few times. The V gene is TRBV7-9, the J gene TRBJ2-7; D possibly matches TRBD1 or TRBD2 (5 bases each). Trimming removed 5 bases from V and 0 bases from J, with 11 bases in between. The CDR3 loop spans 14 amino acids. Germline V gene lookup returns CDR1 SEHNR and CDR2 FQNEAQ (reference sequence). CDR3 in DNA: TGTGCCAGCAGCCCGGGACGGATCTCCTACGAGCAGTACTTC. This sequence encodes CASSPGRISYEQYF.

The chain joins TRBV20-1 to TRBJ1-4, with D unclear. CDR1 DFQATT and CDR2 SNEGSKA come from the germline V gene (reference sequence). CDR3 length: 11 amino acids. The ends were cut back, 3 bases at V and 5 bases at J, with 4 bases in the middle. The CDR3 sequence: CSARRNEKLFF. CDR3 DNA sequence: TGCAGTGCTAGGAGGAATGAAAAACTGTTTTTT.

The gene calls are TRBV5-1 and TRBJ2-7, with D unresolved. CDR3 size: 13 residues. V shed 3 bases and J shed 6 bases, with 13 bases lying between them. CDR1 SGHRS and CDR2 YFSETQ come from the germline V gene. The CDR3 bases are TGCGCCAGCAGCTCCCTCCCCTTTAGCGAGCAGTACTTC. This sequence encodes CASSSLPFSEQYF.

The chain joins TRBV6-5 to TRBJ2-2; D is undetermined. The CDR3 runs 12 residues. Germline V lookup: CDR1 MNHEY, CDR2 SVGAGI. V lost 5 bases and J lost 6, with 7 bases in between. CDR3: CASSHFPGELFF. The CDR3, as DNA: TGTGCCAGCAGTCATTTTCCCGGGGAGCTGTTTTTT.

This chain uses TRBV5-6 with TRBJ1-4; no definite D call. Trimming took off 5 bases at V and 6 bases at J, with 11 bases between the two ends. The CDR3 is made up of 13 amino acids. The germline gives CDR1 SGHDT, CDR2 YYEEEE. This chain's CDR3 is CASSWADDEKLFF. The CDR3 nucleotides are TGTGCCAGCAGTTGGGCGGATGATGAAAAACTGTTTTTT. The full variable domain, rest sourced from reference TRBV5-6 and TRBJ1-4, is DAGVTQSPTHLIKTRGQQVTLRCSPKSGHDTVSWYQQALGQGPQFIFQYYEEEERQRGNFPDRFSGHQFPNYSSELNVNALLLGDSALYLCASSWADDEKLFFGSGTQLSVL.

This chain connects TRBV27 to TRBJ2-1; D unclear. Trimming took 5 bases from V and 5 from J, leaving 16 bases between them. This CDR3 has 15 amino acids. Germline V gene lookup returns CDR1 MNHEY and CDR2 SMNVEV (reference sequence). The CDR3 coding sequence is TGTGCCAGCAGTCCCCCCCAGATAGGCCACAATGAGCAGTTCTTC. Encoded protein: CASSPPQIGHNEQFF.

This chain connects TRBV14 to TRBJ1-1; a weak D match, TRBD1 (5 bases). Germline lookup yields CDR1 SGHDN and CDR2 FVKESK. The CDR3 contains 14 residues. Trimming cost V 5 bases and J 1 base, with 11 bases left between them. This CDR3 is CASSVKGANTEAFF. The CDR3 DNA follows: TGTGCCAGCAGCGTTAAAGGGGCGAACACTGAAGCTTTCTTT.

The J gene is TRBJ2-3, the V gene TRBV6-6; 12 nucleotides match TRBD2. V shed 7 bases, J shed 1 base, and the junction held 3 bases outside the gene matches. This CDR3 has 15 amino acids. Germline V gives CDR1 MNHNY, CDR2 SVGAGI (reference sequence). CDR3 DNA sequence: TGTGCCAGCACCCCTAGCGGGAGGGGCACAGATACGCAGTATTTT. Residues: CASTPSGRGTDTQYF.

The chain joins TRBV5-1 to TRBJ1-2, with unresolved D. The CDR3 is made up of 13 amino acids. In germline, CDR1 is SGHRS, CDR2 YFSETQ. The V gene lost 0 bases and the J gene lost 4 bases, with 7 bases spanning the gap. The CDR3 sequence: CASSLGSGYGYTF. CDR3 coding DNA: TGCGCCAGCAGCTTGGGGTCGGGCTATGGCTACACCTTC. Full variable domain (rest looked up from reference TRBV5-1 and TRBJ1-2): KAGVTQTPRYLIKTRGQQVTLSCSPISGHRSVSWYQQTPGQGLQFLFEYFSETQRNKGNFPGRFSGRQFSNSRSEMNVSTLELGDSALYLCASSLGSGYGYTFGSGTRLTVV.

The rearrangement links TRBV28 to TRBJ1-5, with D possibly TRBD1 on 6 matching bases. Germline CDR1 reads MDHEN; CDR2 reads SYDVKM. V lost 5 bases to trimming and J lost 4 bases, with 12 bases between them. There are 14 residues in the CDR3. CDR3 amino acids: CASSGGGQNQPQHF. CDR3 bases: TGTGCCAGCAGTGGGGGGGGGCAGAATCAGCCCCAGCATTTT.

The rearrangement uses TRBV28 and TRBJ1-4; a weak D match, TRBD1 (5 bases). Germline V gene data show CDR1 as MDHEN and CDR2 as SYDVKM. Trimming removed 10 bases at V and 7 bases at J, with 22 bases between. There are 15 residues in the CDR3. This chain's CDR3 is CAISGSGARAEKLFF. DNA of the CDR3: TGTGCCATTTCAGGGAGTGGGGCGCGGGCTGAAAAACTGTTTTTT.

A single count supports this clone. CDR3 loop: CASSDESREQYF. In DNA form, the CDR3 reads TGTGCCAGCAGTGACGAATCTCGGGAGCAGTACTTC. This rearrangement joins TRBV25-1 to TRBJ2-7; D remains unclear. Germline V gene data show CDR1 as MGHDK and CDR2 as SYGVNS. Trimming removed 3 bases from V and 7 bases from J, with 10 bases in between. This CDR3 region has 12 residues.

The chain is built from TRBV2 and TRBJ1-5, with D possibly being TRBD1 (5 bases). The CDR3 runs 13 residues. Germline V gives CDR1 SNHLY, CDR2 FYNNEI. V lost 4 bases to trimming and J lost 3 bases, with 7 bases between them. The CDR3 spells CASSGQNNQPQHF. The CDR3 nucleotides read TGTGCCAGCAGTGGACAGAACAATCAGCCCCAGCATTTT. Variable domain in full (rest from reference TRBV2 and TRBJ1-5): EPEVTQTPSHQVTQMGQEVILRCVPISNHLYFYWYRQILGQKVEFLVSFYNNEISEKSEIFDDQFSVERPDGSNFTLKIRSTKLEDSAMYFCASSGQNNQPQHFGDGTRLSIL.